The entry that follows covers one T cell receptor (beta chain) sequence. One end of the junction varies from germline; a read error may be responsible. Germline DNA was extracted alongside blood RNA, which was obtained from unsorted whole blood. A constant-region primer primed TCR beta cDNA synthesis from 400 to 550 ng of total RNA. Libraries for TCR beta were built through three nested multiplex PCR rounds, which together made up a slightly modified ARM-PCR procedure. With TRBV1-TRBV30 forward primers and a C-beta reverse primer, the first two PCR rounds were run for nine to eleven cycles each. TCRdb independently ran MiXCR on the multiplex PCR reads; one entry per CDR3 protein. The sample lists about 180,000 distinct CDR3 sequences; over 50% were seen once. The data belong to a study of tumor-infiltrating lymphocytes in primary liver carcinoma. The length of the CDR3 is 15 residues. Germline lookup yields CDR1 SGHAT and CDR2 FQNNGV.

This clonotype originated in a man in his forties with primary liver carcinoma and hepatitis B virus infection. The V gene is TRBV11-2, the J gene TRBJ2-7; D call uncertain. Input material: peripheral blood. In nucleotides, the CDR3 is TGTGGCAGCAGCCTGTGGTCAGGCCCCTCAAGCGAGCAGTACTTC. It specifies CGSSLWSGPSSEQYF.